Reported below is one TCR beta chain. The repertoire was sequenced with immunoSEQ multiplex PCR; TCRdb's copy has only in-frame clones and lacks some. This sample has roughly 90,000 clones, with 90% to 95% found just once. The record originates from a study of T cell changes during pregnancy in multiple sclerosis. CDR3 length: 15 amino acids. Germline assignment: CDR1 SGHTA and CDR2 FQGNSA. Between the trimmed V and J ends, which lost 3 bases and 7 bases, there was a span of 16 bases. The receptor's source is a female donor with multiple sclerosis, enrolled in a pregnancy study. This sequence joins TRBV7-2 and TRBJ2-1; tentatively, D is TRBD1 (6 bases). Sequencing used peripheral blood, obtained in the third trimester of pregnancy. The CDR3 region has the DNA TGTGCCAGCAGCTTGACCGGGTCCCAGGGGAATGAGCAGTTCTTC. It codes for CASSLTGSQGNEQFF.